At least ten counts were recorded for the clone carrying this TCR beta chain. Around 9.8 ml fresh peripheral blood yielded the PBMCs. Germline assignment: CDR1 DFQATT and CDR2 SNEGSKA (reference sequence). CDR3 length: 14 amino acids. The data are from a study of T cells in Graves' hyperthyroidism and ophthalmopathy. RNA transcripts served as the template for amplifying TCR beta CDR3 regions. The TCR CDR3 first-round RT-PCR relied on the HTBI primer set. TCRdb used MiXCR to reprocess the multiplex PCR reads, holding one entry per CDR3 protein. Altogether under 350,000 distinct CDR3 sequences are present, about 25% being singletons, with the ten largest covering approximately 30%.

Sequencing was performed on blood. The receptor comes from a middle-aged man with Graves' hyperthyroidism that later progressed to Graves' ophthalmopathy. The V call is TRBV20-1, the J call TRBJ1-2; a possible D gene is TRBD1 (5 bases). CDR3 amino acids: CGNPAAGRGYGYTF. The CDR3 DNA reads as TGCGGAAACCCTGCGGCAGGGCGCGGCTATGGCTACACCTTC.